This TCR beta chain was identified during a study of control samples from healthy donors and cancer patients. V lost 3 bases to trimming and J lost 11 bases, with 13 bases between them. This CDR3 has 11 amino acids. Germline V gives CDR1 DFQATT, CDR2 SNEGSKA (reference sequence). TCRdb keeps only in-frame clones here, not all; method: immunoSEQ multiplex PCR. Here the sample spans 110,000 or so clones, approximately 84% being singletons. The V gene is TRBV20-1, the J gene TRBJ1-1, with a tentative D call TRBD1 (5 bases). Sequenced: blood. This clonotype was sampled from a young man in good health. In nucleotides, the CDR3 is TGCAGTGCTAGTAGCGGGGGTTGGGCTTTCTTT. It yields the protein CSASSGGWAFF.